This is a list of T cell receptor beta chains from one sample in a study of blood T cell repertoires in COVID-19. The assay was immunoSEQ multiplex PCR, and TCRdb's table has in-frame clones only and misses some. Of some 57,000 clones listed, around 86% are singletons. Source material: peripheral blood. These receptor sequences come from a woman older than 75 with acute or convalescent COVID-19. Both conserved end residues are part of each CDR3. The order of the fields is V gene, J gene, D gene, clone size, CDR3 protein. A D gene is named only where the DNA matches it firmly. The size of a clone is reported for some rows only, either as once, few or many, or as a class for expanded clones.

>TRBV9|TRBJ1-6|NA|NA
CASSAPVGGTNSPLHF
>TRBV29-1|TRBJ2-1|TRBD1|NA
CSVDPSGTGSYNEQFF
>TRBV5-6|TRBJ2-1|TRBD1|NA
CASSVRRDSRVNEQFF
>TRBV19|TRBJ2-5|TRBD2|NA
CASKGEGETQYF
>TRBV19|TRBJ1-5|NA|few
CASTGYGRGPQHF
>TRBV3-1/TRBV3-2|TRBJ2-2|NA|NA
CASSQVRLNTGELFF
>TRBV6-6|TRBJ1-5|TRBD1|NA
CASSPQGQASNQPQHF
>TRBV10-3|TRBJ1-2|NA|NA
CAIREDGVGGYTF
>TRBV4-2|TRBJ1-4|NA|NA
CASSQGRSTNEKLFF
>TRBV2|TRBJ2-1|TRBD2|NA
CASSEERREAYNEQFF
>TRBV19|TRBJ2-6|NA|NA
CASRPTGWSSGANVLTF
>TRBV28|TRBJ1-1|TRBD1|NA
CASSVGQGYEGNTEAFF
>TRBV28|TRBJ2-2|TRBD2|few
CASSLRGATGELFF
>TRBV11-3|TRBJ1-4|NA|NA
CASSLSPKGSEKLFF
>TRBV27|TRBJ1-5|NA|NA
CASSFRGVGNQPQHF
>TRBV28|TRBJ1-1|TRBD1|NA
CASSLNSGQEGEAFF
>TRBV5-1|TRBJ2-7|TRBD1|NA
CASSDDRAHEQYF
>TRBV19|TRBJ1-1|NA|NA
CASSIRTGLNTEAFF
>TRBV19|TRBJ1-1|TRBD1|NA
CASSTRGQGPNTEAFF
>TRBV5-6|TRBJ1-3|NA|NA
CASTPDGGSSGNTIYF
>TRBV5-4|TRBJ2-1|NA|NA
CASSLRNSGSYNEQFF
>TRBV6-6|TRBJ1-5|NA|NA
CASSLREGQPQHF
>TRBV25-1|TRBJ1-2|NA|once
CASSETLLTGKDGYTF
>TRBV27|TRBJ1-5|NA|NA
CASRRDLNQPQHF
>TRBV27|TRBJ2-5|TRBD1|once
CASSFGQGKETQYF
>TRBV6-5|TRBJ2-1|TRBD2|NA
CASSFTSGIRNEQFF
>TRBV11-2|TRBJ1-6|TRBD1|NA
CASSIRTGGSSPLHF
>TRBV18|TRBJ1-5|NA|NA
CASSPPGGGYGQPQHF
>TRBV11-3|TRBJ1-1|NA|NA
CASSPGLPDGAFF
>TRBV11-2|TRBJ1-2|NA|NA
CASSPTPSDSYGYTF
>TRBV3-1/TRBV3-2|TRBJ1-2|TRBD1|NA
CASSQVSGTGSGYTF
>TRBV19|TRBJ1-6|TRBD1|NA
CASSIWQGARSYNSPLHF
>TRBV19|TRBJ2-1|NA|NA
CASSIRAGSYNEQFF
>TRBV19|TRBJ1-5|NA|once
CASSLRGQPQHF
>TRBV7-8|TRBJ1-3|NA|NA
CASSLQQGGNTIYF
>TRBV7-2|TRBJ2-5|TRBD2|NA
CASSRASGGNQETQYF
>TRBV11-3|TRBJ2-7|TRBD2|NA
CASSLGSGDAYEQYF
>TRBV18|TRBJ1-6|NA|NA
CASSTGQPDNSPLHF